The 31 T cell receptor beta chains in this list originate from one sample, sequenced in a study of T cell repertoires in cytomegalovirus infection. TCRdb reprocessed the reads with MiXCR, giving one entry per CDR3 protein. The data show more than 200,000 distinct CDR3 sequences, roughly 10% seen once. The specimen sequenced was PBMCs. The receptors originated from a human donor in good health (CMV status not recorded). Some clones in this sample may be carry-over from other donors' samples.

There are many counts of this clonotype. The chain is built from TRBV7-7 and TRBJ2-5; no clear D. Deletions cut 0 bases from V and 3 bases from J, with 8 bases between. The CDR3 totals 14 residues. In germline, CDR1 is SSHAT, CDR2 FNYEAQ (reference sequence). This CDR3 is CASSLAGGKETQYF. As DNA, the CDR3 is TGTGCCAGCAGCTTAGCAGGCGGTAAAGAGACCCAGTACTTC.

This clonotype was counted many times. The genes are TRBV7-2 and TRBJ2-7, with 11 positions matching TRBD1. The CDR3 totals 15 residues. CDR1 and CDR2 from the germline V gene are SGHTA and FQGNSA. The ends lost 5 bases at V and 3 bases at J; junction bases unmatched: 6. In nucleotides, the CDR3 is TGTGCCAGCAGCCGAACCGGGACAGGGGGCTACGAGCAGTACTTC. It encodes CASSRTGTGGYEQYF.

The chain combines TRBV18 with TRBJ2-7, with no clear D. The CDR3 consists of 14 residues. Germline CDR1 is KGHSH and CDR2 is LQKENI. Between the trimmed V and J ends, which lost 2 bases and 5 bases, there was a span of 13 bases. In DNA, the CDR3 is TGTGCCAGCTCACCAGGGCTCGGATGGGACGAGCAGTACTTC. Its translation: CASSPGLGWDEQYF.

This clonotype was counted at least ten times. The CDR3 sequence is CASRDNRGFTEAFF. In nucleotides, the CDR3 is TGTGCCAGCAGAGACAACAGGGGTTTCACTGAAGCTTTCTTT. J is TRBJ1-1 and V is TRBV6-1; 7 bases agree with TRBD1. V lost 6 bases, J lost 4 bases, and 8 bases stayed unmatched. The CDR3 has 14 residues. Germline assignment: CDR1 MNHNS and CDR2 SASEGT.

This clonotype was recorded a few times. The junction departs from germline at one end; a sequencing error may be responsible. The chain employs TRBV3-1 and TRBJ2-7; D gene unclear. Germline values: CDR1 LGHDT, CDR2 YNNKEL (reference sequence). The CDR3 loop spans 12 amino acids. The CDR3 spells CASSQGSFEQYF. The CDR3 DNA follows: TGTGCCAGCAGCCAAGGGTCCTTCGAGCAGTACTTC.

The V and J genes are TRBV28 and TRBJ1-1, with D possibly being TRBD1 (5 bases). Trimming removed 6 bases at V and 5 bases at J, with 13 bases between. This CDR3 region has 13 residues. Looked up from germline, CDR1 is MDHEN and CDR2 is SYDVKM. The DNA of the CDR3 is TGTGCCAGCAGCCGGGTGAGGGGAACTGAAGCTTTCTTT. Translating gives CASSRVRGTEAFF. Together with reference TRBV28 and TRBJ1-1, the CDR3 gives the full variable domain: DVKVTQSSRYLVKRTGEKVFLECVQDMDHENMFWYRQDPGLGLRLIYFSYDVKMKEKGDIPEGYSVSREKKERFSLILESASTNQTSMYLCASSRVRGTEAFFGQGTRLTVV.

The chain joins TRBV12-3 or TRBV12-4 to TRBJ1-1; perhaps TRBD1 as D (5 bases). The CDR3 length is 14 residues. V dropped 7 bases and J dropped 1 base, with 13 bases sitting between them. The CDR3 protein is CASTWGSGNTEAFF. CDR3 bases: TGTGCCAGCACCTGGGGGTCTGGGAACACTGAAGCTTTCTTT.

This clonotype was seen many times. This chain links TRBV7-2 with TRBJ1-5, with TRBD1 identical over 12 bases. Germline CDR1 is SGHTA and CDR2 is FQGNSA. Unmatched junction bases numbered 5, after V lost 5 bases and J lost 6 bases. This CDR3 spans 15 amino acids. CDR3 loop: CASSRDRGPGQPQHF. CDR3 DNA sequence: TGTGCCAGCAGCAGGGACAGGGGGCCGGGTCAGCCCCAGCATTTT.

This clonotype was seen repeatedly, ten times or more. The chain has TRBV7-2 and TRBJ2-7; tentative D call: TRBD2 (7 bases). The V gene's germline CDR1 is SGHTA and CDR2 FQGNSA. The germline V and J ends were trimmed by 5 bases and 5 bases, with 19 bases remaining between them. The length of the CDR3 is 15 residues. As DNA, the CDR3 is TGTGCCAGCAGCAGCCAGGGAGGGACACGGGACGAGCAGTACTTC. Protein sequence: CASSSQGGTRDEQYF.

The chain recombines TRBV6-2 or TRBV6-3 with TRBJ1-1; 12 bases fit TRBD1. This CDR3 is 16 amino acids long. J lost 5 bases, V lost 0 bases, and 4 bases had no gene match. CDR1 is MNHEY, CDR2 SVGEGT, per germline. CDR3 residues: CASSYSGTGGPTEAFF. The DNA for the CDR3 is TGTGCCAGCAGTTACTCGGGGACAGGGGGCCCGACTGAAGCTTTCTTT.

Many counts were recorded for this clonotype. The V call is TRBV7-2, the J call TRBJ1-4; no clear D. Germline-derived CDR1 and CDR2 are SGHTA and FQGNSA. Trimming stripped 6 bases from V and 0 bases from J, with 11 bases between. CDR3 size: 15 residues. Written as DNA, the CDR3 is TGTGCCAGCAGTCAGACCCTATCAACTAATGAAAAACTGTTTTTT. It encodes CASSQTLSTNEKLFF.

This clonotype was recorded at least ten times. The chain links TRBV7-2 to TRBJ2-2; maybe TRBD2 (5 bases). Trimming took 3 bases from V and 6 from J, leaving 8 bases between them. There are 13 residues in the CDR3. The V gene's germline CDR1 is SGHTA and CDR2 FQGNSA. The CDR3 DNA reads as TGTGCCAGCAGCTTCGGGGAGTCCGGGGAGCTGTTTTTT. As protein: CASSFGESGELFF.

This clonotype was recorded at least ten times. The V call is TRBV20-1, the J call TRBJ1-3; 11 bases map to TRBD1. The V segment lost 5 bases and the J segment 0 bases; nucleotides outside the gene matches: 3. The CDR3 sequence is 15 residues long. Germline V gene sequence: CDR1 DFQATT, CDR2 SNEGSKA (reference sequence). CDR3 DNA sequence: TGCAGTGCTGGACAGGGGGCCAACTCTGGAAACACCATATATTTT. Encoded protein: CSAGQGANSGNTIYF.

This clonotype has a count of ten or more. The chain couples TRBV7-2 to TRBJ1-5; D is undetermined. V was cut by 1 base and J by 13 bases, with 17 bases left in between. Germline V gene sequence: CDR1 SGHTA, CDR2 FQGNSA. The CDR3 extends over 14 amino acids. The CDR3 region is CASSLGHSSAPQHF. In nucleotides, the CDR3 is TGTGCCAGCAGCTTAGGTCACAGTTCGGCCCCGCAGCATTTT.

This clonotype was detected many times. The chain employs TRBV7-9 and TRBJ2-7; perhaps TRBD1 as D (6 bases). Trimming shortened V by 1 base and J by 3 bases, and 19 bases separated the two germline ends. This CDR3 region has 17 residues. Looked up from germline, CDR1 is SEHNR and CDR2 is FQNEAQ (reference sequence). CDR3 protein: CASSLDPLGANNYEQYF. The DNA of the CDR3 is TGTGCCAGCAGCTTAGACCCATTGGGGGCCAATAACTACGAGCAGTACTTC.

This clonotype was observed many times. The rearrangement joins TRBV7-2 to TRBJ2-7; the D is unclear. Germline V gene lookup returns CDR1 SGHTA and CDR2 FQGNSA. The CDR3 runs to 14 residues. The V end was cut by 1 base, the J end by 0 bases, with 7 bases between. The CDR3 DNA follows: TGTGCCAGCAGCTTAGATACAAGCTCCTACGAGCAGTACTTC. Amino acids: CASSLDTSSYEQYF.

This clonotype was observed at least ten times. This rearrangement joins TRBV7-2 to TRBJ1-1; the D is unclear. Between the trimmed V and J ends, which lost 1 base and 8 bases, there was a span of 14 bases. The CDR3 contains 14 residues. Germline V gene sequence: CDR1 SGHTA, CDR2 FQGNSA. CDR3 coding DNA: TGTGCCAGCAGCTTAGACGGATCAGCGACGGAAGCTTTCTTT. As protein: CASSLDGSATEAFF. Drawing the rest from reference TRBV7-2 and TRBJ1-1, the complete variable domain is GAGVSQSPSNKVTEKGKDVELRCDPISGHTALYWYRQSLGQGLEFLIYFQGNSAPDKSGLPSDRFSAERTGGSVSTLTIQRTQQEDSAVYLCASSLDGSATEAFFGQGTRLTVV.

This clonotype was seen many times. CDR3 amino acids: CASSLGGNEQYF. CDR3 coding DNA: TGTGCCAGCAGCCTAGGGGGGAACGAGCAGTACTTC. The chain has TRBV12-3 or TRBV12-4 and TRBJ2-7, with D possibly being TRBD1 or TRBD2 (6 bases each). The CDR3 length is 12 residues. The V end lost 6 bases, the J end lost 5 bases, and 11 bases lay between the germline ends.

This clonotype turned up a few times. This chain joins TRBV14 and TRBJ2-3; 8 bases map to TRBD1. CDR1 and CDR2 from the germline V gene are SGHDN and FVKESK. This CDR3 has 16 amino acids. V trimming: 5 bases; J trimming: 4 bases; junction bases outside the gene matches: 11. The CDR3 DNA is TGTGCCAGCAGCGAAAGGACAGGGTTTTCGGCAGATACGCAGTATTTT. Translation: CASSERTGFSADTQYF.

This clonotype was recorded at least ten times. V and J are TRBV7-3 and TRBJ2-1; TRBD2 aligns across 9 bases. The V gene's germline CDR1 is SGHTA and CDR2 FQGTGA. The CDR3 is 16 amino acids. With 5 bases clipped from V and 7 bases from J, the junction kept 12 bases outside the gene matches. The CDR3 sequence: CASSLIAGAGVNEQFF. CDR3 coding DNA: TGTGCCAGCAGCCTAATAGCGGGGGCCGGGGTGAATGAGCAGTTCTTC.

In this sample, this clonotype turned up many times. Here the CDR3 DNA reads TGTGCCAGCAGGTGGACAGTGAACACTGAAGCTTTCTTT. Translated, it gives CASRWTVNTEAFF. The chain employs TRBV7-2 and TRBJ1-1, with TRBD1 as a possible D gene (6 bases). Germline-derived CDR1 and CDR2 are SGHTA and FQGNSA. This CDR3 spans 13 amino acids. Trimming removed 6 bases at V and 0 bases at J, with 8 bases between.

In its sample, this clonotype was seen many times. The rearrangement links TRBV7-8 to TRBJ1-1; D is uncertain. Germline V gene sequence: CDR1 SGHVS, CDR2 FQNEAQ. Trimming shortened V by 8 bases and J by 1 base, and 11 bases separated the two germline ends. This CDR3 has 13 amino acids. The CDR3 loop is CASRPQSNTEAFF. The DNA of the CDR3 is TGTGCCAGCCGTCCGCAGTCGAACACTGAAGCTTTCTTT. The full variable domain, in which reference TRBV7-8 and TRBJ1-1 provide the parts outside the CDR3, is GAGVSQSPRYKVAKRGQDVALRCDPISGHVSLFWYQQALGQGPEFLTYFQNEAQLDKSGLPSDRFFAERPEGSVSTLKIQRTQQEDSAVYLCASRPQSNTEAFFGQGTRLTVV.

This clonotype has only a few counts. The V and J genes are TRBV4-2 and TRBJ1-6; D perhaps matches TRBD1 (5 bases). V was cut by 0 bases and J by 0 bases, with 12 bases left in between. There are 18 residues in the CDR3. Germline loops: CDR1 LGHNA, CDR2 YNFKEQ. The CDR3 DNA reads TGTGCCAGCAGCCAAGAAGGGCAGGGTGGCTCCTATAATTCACCCCTCCACTTT. This gives the protein CASSQEGQGGSYNSPLHF.

This clonotype has ten or more counts. V usage is TRBV5-8 and J usage is TRBJ2-1; either TRBD1 or TRBD2 may fit D (5 bases each). Trimming stripped 1 base from V and 4 bases from J, with 9 bases between. The CDR3 is 14 residues long. Germline V gene data show CDR1 as SGHTS and CDR2 as YDEGEE. CDR3 DNA: TGTGCCAGCAGCTTGTGGGACCAATACAATGAGCAGTTCTTC. Its translation: CASSLWDQYNEQFF. The entire variable domain, with the rest obtained from reference TRBV5-8 and TRBJ2-1, is as follows: EAGVTQSPTHLIKTRGQQATLRCSPISGHTSVYWYQQALGLGLQFLLWYDEGEERNRGNFPPRFSGRQFPNYSSELNVNALELEDSALYLCASSLWDQYNEQFFGPGTRLTVL.

The V and J genes are TRBV13 and TRBJ2-7; TRBD2 is a possible D gene (7 bases). Germline CDR1 reads PRHDT; CDR2 reads FYEKMQ (reference sequence). The CDR3 runs 18 residues. V lost 1 base and J lost 5, with 24 bases in between. CDR3 amino acids: CASSLESWEGDEVHEQYF. CDR3 sequence (DNA): TGTGCCAGCAGCTTAGAATCTTGGGAGGGGGACGAAGTCCACGAGCAGTACTTC.

The rearrangement uses TRBV7-7 and TRBJ2-5, with D perhaps matching TRBD1 or TRBD2 (5 bases each). The CDR3 has 14 amino acids. Germline V gene data show CDR1 as SSHAT and CDR2 as FNYEAQ (reference sequence). The CDR3 bases are TGTGCTAGCGTTAGGGGTCCAGTTAGAGAGACCCAGTACTTC. Translated: CASVRGPVRETQYF.

This clonotype was seen many times. This chain connects TRBV7-2 to TRBJ2-5, with 8 bases that match TRBD2. Per the germline V gene, CDR1 is SGHTA and CDR2 is FQGNSA. The trim removed 5 bases at V and 2 bases at J, leaving 16 bases unmatched. CDR3 length equals 18 residues. The CDR3 DNA is TGTGCCAGCAGCCCAACGTGGGCGGGGGGCAAAAATCAAGAGACCCAGTACTTC. Its translation: CASSPTWAGGKNQETQYF.

The sample holds a few counts of this clonotype. The CDR3 bases are TGTGCCAGCAGTTACTCGCTAGTAGGGGTGAGCTCCTACAATGAGCAGTTCTTC. Its protein is CASSYSLVGVSSYNEQFF. The J gene is TRBJ2-1, the V gene TRBV6-2 or TRBV6-3; tentatively, D is TRBD1 (5 bases). V was pared by 0 bases and J by 0 bases, with 15 bases between. The CDR3 is 18 residues long. Germline values: CDR1 MNHEY, CDR2 SVGEGT.

This clonotype was detected only once. A much larger clone sits a single nucleotide away, making a read error possible. V is TRBV5-1 and J is TRBJ1-2; a weak D match, TRBD1 (6 bases). This CDR3 is built from 14 residues. In germline, CDR1 is SGHRS, CDR2 YFSETQ. V lost 2 bases, J lost 4 bases, and 12 bases lay in between. The CDR3 sequence: CASSLIGQSYGYTF. The CDR3 coding sequence is TGCGCCAGCAGCTTAATCGGACAGAGCTATGGCTACACCTTC.

This clonotype occurred many times. This chain uses TRBV7-2 with TRBJ1-2; 12 nucleotides match TRBD1. The CDR3 runs to 15 residues. Germline CDR1 SGHTA, CDR2 FQGNSA. V lost 5 bases, J lost 8 bases, and 9 bases stayed unmatched. Here the CDR3 reads CASSPRGTGGLGYTF. Written as DNA, the CDR3 is TGTGCCAGCAGCCCTCGCGGGACAGGGGGCCTGGGCTACACCTTC.

The chain recombines TRBV7-8 with TRBJ2-3, with 7 bases aligning to TRBD2. CDR1 and CDR2 from the germline V gene are SGHVS and FQNEAQ. The CDR3 runs 16 residues. The junction had 10 bases not matched to a gene; V was cut back by 5 bases and J by 2 bases. The CDR3 nucleotides are TGTGCCAGCAGCAAGCGGGCTAGCGGTAACACAGATACGCAGTATTTT. Its translation: CASSKRASGNTDTQYF. The full variable domain, rest sourced from reference TRBV7-8 and TRBJ2-3, is GAGVSQSPRYKVAKRGQDVALRCDPISGHVSLFWYQQALGQGPEFLTYFQNEAQLDKSGLPSDRFFAERPEGSVSTLKIQRTQQEDSAVYLCASSKRASGNTDTQYFGPGTRLTVL.